The 8 T cell receptor beta chains below all came from one sample that was sequenced in a study of control samples from healthy donors and cancer patients. Sequencing was performed with immunoSEQ multiplex PCR; in TCRdb, only in-frame clones are kept and a portion is missing. The sample consists of 190,000 or so clones, just under 95% of them appearing once. Sequencing used blood. Receptors originate from a man aged 18-30 years in good health.

V gene TRBV5-1 combines with J gene TRBJ1-1, with a tentative D call TRBD1 (5 bases). Deletions cut 1 base from V and 5 bases from J, with 9 bases between. Germline V lookup: CDR1 SGHRS, CDR2 YFSETQ. This CDR3 is 13 amino acids long. CDR3: CASSLPGRTEAFF. In DNA form, the CDR3 reads TGCGCCAGCAGCTTGCCAGGGCGGACTGAAGCTTTCTTT.

The chain links TRBV5-4 to TRBJ1-1; no clear D. The CDR3 is made up of 13 amino acids. V lost 5 bases, J lost 0 bases, and 8 bases lay in between. The germline CDR1 and CDR2 sequences are SGHNT and YYREEE (reference sequence). The CDR3 loop reads CASRPVMNTEAFF. The CDR3 DNA reads TGTGCCAGCAGGCCGGTCATGAACACTGAAGCTTTCTTT.

The chain recombines TRBV2 with TRBJ1-5; tentatively, D is TRBD1 (5 bases). V was pared by 5 bases and J by 3 bases, with 11 bases between. This CDR3 is 14 amino acids long. The germline CDR1 and CDR2 sequences are SNHLY and FYNNEI. This CDR3 reads CASSQTENNQPQHF. In DNA, the CDR3 is TGTGCCAGCAGTCAGACAGAGAACAATCAGCCCCAGCATTTT.

The chain uses TRBV10-3 and TRBJ2-7; 8 bases align to TRBD1. V shed 0 bases and J 5 bases; nucleotides not matched to a gene: 12. The CDR3 totals 17 residues. The germline V gene has CDR1 ENHRY and CDR2 SYGVKD. The CDR3 loop reads CAISESKVNDRGDEQYF. The CDR3 DNA sequence: TGTGCCATCAGTGAGTCGAAAGTCAACGACAGGGGCGACGAGCAGTACTTC.

This chain joins TRBV20-1 and TRBJ2-3, with TRBD2 matching 10 bases. J lost 9 bases, V lost 3 bases, and 9 bases had no gene match. The CDR3 length is 14 residues. Germline V gene data show CDR1 as DFQATT and CDR2 as SNEGSKA (reference sequence). The CDR3 region is CSASSGQRGGTQYF. The CDR3, as DNA: TGCAGTGCTAGTTCCGGCCAGCGGGGGGGCACGCAGTATTTT.

This clone was counted only a few times. V and J are TRBV7-8 and TRBJ1-5; D is perhaps TRBD1 (5 bases). The germline gives CDR1 SGHVS, CDR2 FQNEAQ. Deletions cut 1 base from V and 5 bases from J, with 9 bases between. The CDR3 extends over 14 amino acids. CDR3 protein: CASSLVRGDQPQHF. CDR3 nucleotide sequence: TGTGCCAGCAGCTTAGTTAGGGGCGATCAGCCCCAGCATTTT.

This sequence joins TRBV6-5 and TRBJ1-5, with no clear D. V lost 8 bases, J lost 0 bases, and 11 bases lay in between. CDR3 length: 14 amino acids. Germline V gene data show CDR1 as MNHEY and CDR2 as SVGAGI. The CDR3 reads CASSLGDSNQPQHF. In nucleotides, the CDR3 is TGTGCCAGCTCCTTGGGAGATAGCAATCAGCCCCAGCATTTT.

The chain uses TRBV6-5 and TRBJ2-7; D tentatively reads TRBD1 or TRBD2 (6 bases each). CDR1 and CDR2 from the germline V gene are MNHEY and SVGAGI. The length of the CDR3 is 14 residues. Trimming cost V 7 bases and J 0 bases, with 13 bases left between them. The CDR3 spells CASTKGGSSYEQYF. CDR3 nucleotide sequence: TGTGCCAGCACCAAAGGGGGGAGCTCCTACGAGCAGTACTTC.